A selection of T cell receptor beta chains follows, all from one sample in a study of cytomegalovirus exposure and HLA in healthy donors. TCRdb's copy holds only in-frame clones and misses some; the assay was immunoSEQ multiplex PCR. Of roughly 120,000 clones listed, about 82% are singletons. Sequencing was performed on PBMCs. The source of these receptors is a man younger than 35 in good health and CMV-seronegative. CDR3s include the opening cysteine and the closing phenylalanine or tryptophan. The D gene is left open where the match is weak. Size values are once, few and many counts, or a class for expanded clones, and some rows have none.

V,D,size,J,DNA,CDR3
TRBV7-6,TRBD2,NA,TRBJ2-2,TGTGCCGCCAGCAGCTTAGCGGGACCTCGGGGAGGGGATCTGTTTTTT,CAASSLAGPRGGDLFF
TRBV27,NA,NA,TRBJ2-7,TGTGCCAGCAGTTTATTGCCAGGGGTTGACGAGCAGTACTTC,CASSLLPGVDEQYF
TRBV6-4,TRBD2,NA,TRBJ2-3,TGTGCCAGCAGTGAAGCGGGGGGGCGTGATACGCAGTATTTT,CASSEAGGRDTQYF
TRBV6-5,TRBD1,NA,TRBJ1-1,TGTGCCAGCAGTTACCCCCGGACAGGGAAGGGCACTGAAGCTTTCTTT,CASSYPRTGKGTEAFF
TRBV29-1,NA,NA,TRBJ2-5,TGCAGCGTTGTAGAAATGAGTGCGGCCATCCTAGAGACCCAGTACTTC,CSVVEMSAAILETQYF
TRBV12-5,TRBD2,NA,TRBJ2-1,TGTGCTAGTGGTTTGGGGCTAGCGGGGGCCTACAATGAGCAGTTCTTC,CASGLGLAGAYNEQFF
TRBV7-9,NA,NA,TRBJ1-3,TGTGCCAGCAGCTTAACAGGGTACGGGGGAAACACCATATATTTT,CASSLTGYGGNTIYF
TRBV27,TRBD2,few,TRBJ2-3,TGTGCCAGCAGAGGGACTAATGCAGATACGCAGTATTTT,CASRGTNADTQYF
TRBV5-6,NA,NA,TRBJ1-1,TGTGCCAGCAGCTCCAGCGGGAACACTGAAGCTTTCTTT,CASSSSGNTEAFF
TRBV11-2,TRBD1,NA,TRBJ1-2,TGTGCCAGCAGCCGGGGACAGGGGGCCCCCTATGGCTACACCTTC,CASSRGQGAPYGYTF
TRBV5-4,TRBD1,NA,TRBJ1-1,TGTGCCAGCAGCTTGGACGGGACAGGGATTAAAGACACTGAAGCTTTCTTT,CASSLDGTGIKDTEAFF
TRBV5-4,TRBD2,NA,TRBJ2-5,TGTGCCAGCAGCTTGCCGACCGCGGGAGGTCGCGGTGGGGGTCAAGAGACCCAGTACTTC,CASSLPTAGGRGGGQETQYF
TRBV5-6,NA,NA,TRBJ1-1,TGTGCCAGCAGCCCGCAGGGTTTTGGCACTGAAGCTTTCTTT,CASSPQGFGTEAFF
TRBV6-1,TRBD1,NA,TRBJ2-1,TGTGCCAGCAGCCGCACAGACAGGGGGGAGCAGTTCTTC,CASSRTDRGEQFF
TRBV6-6,TRBD1,few,TRBJ1-2,TGTGCCAGCAGCCTAGGACAGGACTATGGCTACACCTTC,CASSLGQDYGYTF
TRBV27,NA,few,TRBJ2-7,TGTGCCAGCACCCTCTACGAGCAGTACTTC,CASTLYEQYF
TRBV19,TRBD1,NA,TRBJ2-2,TGTGCCAGTAGTTACGGGACAGGGATGAACACCGGGGAGCTGTTTTTT,CASSYGTGMNTGELFF
TRBV5-4,TRBD1,NA,TRBJ1-2,TGTGCCAGCAGCTTGACAGGGGGTTGGGGCTACACCTTC,CASSLTGGWGYTF
TRBV5-6,NA,NA,TRBJ2-7,TGTGCCAGCAGCTTGGTGGCGGATGAACCCTACGAGCAGTACTTC,CASSLVADEPYEQYF
TRBV6-5,TRBD1,NA,TRBJ1-1,TGTGCCAGCAGCCGTGACAGGGTCACTGAAGCTTTCTTT,CASSRDRVTEAFF
TRBV5-4,TRBD1,NA,TRBJ1-2,TGTGCCAGCAGTTCCCGACAGGGGAGGGCTGGCTACACCTTC,CASSSRQGRAGYTF
TRBV7-9,NA,NA,TRBJ2-1,TGTGCCAGCAGCTTAATGGTCGGACTATCGGCCAATGAGCAGTTCTTC,CASSLMVGLSANEQFF
TRBV27,TRBD1,NA,TRBJ2-1,TGTGCCAGCAAAACGGTACAGGGGCAACTTCGCCACAATGAGCAGTTCTTC,CASKTVQGQLRHNEQFF
TRBV28,NA,NA,TRBJ2-7,TGTGCCAGCAGTTTGGCAGACTCCTACGAGCAGTACTTC,CASSLADSYEQYF
TRBV7-2,TRBD1,medium-sized,TRBJ1-2,TGTGCCAGCAGCTTAGCCGACAGGGGGCACGGCTATGGCTACACCTTC,CASSLADRGHGYGYTF
TRBV10-3,TRBD1,NA,TRBJ1-5,TGTGCCATCAGTGTGGACAGGGAGGGCAATCAGCCCCAGCATTTT,CAISVDREGNQPQHF
TRBV18,NA,NA,TRBJ2-7,TGTGCCAGCTCGCCCGGTACCTACGAGCAGTACTTC,CASSPGTYEQYF
TRBV18,TRBD2,NA,TRBJ2-2,TGTGCCAGCTCCCGTAGCGGGAGGGTGAACACCGGGGAGCTGTTTTTT,CASSRSGRVNTGELFF
TRBV4-1,NA,once,TRBJ2-5,TGCGCCAGCAGCCAACGGGGAGGGGGGGAAGAGACCCAGTACTTC,CASSQRGGGEETQYF
TRBV18,TRBD2,NA,TRBJ2-2,TGTGCCAGCTCACCCGCGGGAGGGAACACCGGGGAGCTGTTTTTT,CASSPAGGNTGELFF
TRBV28,NA,NA,TRBJ1-2,TGTGCCAGCAGTTCACAGGGATTTAACTATGGCTACACCTTC,CASSSQGFNYGYTF
TRBV21-1,NA,NA,TRBJ2-7,TGTGCCAGCAGCCCGGCGGCAGTCTACGAGCAGTACTTC,CASSPAAVYEQYF
TRBV7-9,NA,NA,TRBJ1-1,TGTGCCAGCAGCTCACAGGGTGTTCAAGCTTTCTTT,CASSSQGVQAFF
TRBV9,TRBD2,NA,TRBJ2-7,TGTGCCAGCCGCCCGCGTTTTCGGCTAGCGGGAGTCTCCGAGCAGTACTTC,CASRPRFRLAGVSEQYF
TRBV19,NA,NA,TRBJ1-5,TGTGCCAGTAGCCCGGACATCTCTAGCAATCAGCCCCAGCATTTT,CASSPDISSNQPQHF
TRBV30,TRBD2,NA,TRBJ2-3,TGTGCCTGGAGCTCGGGAGGGGGCACAGATACGCAGTATTTT,CAWSSGGGTDTQYF
TRBV30,TRBD1,NA,TRBJ1-2,TGTGCCTGGAGTCTCCCGACAGGGCGGGCCTATGGCTACACCTTC,CAWSLPTGRAYGYTF
TRBV5-1,TRBD2,NA,TRBJ2-1,TGCGCCAGCAGCGCGGGACTAGCGGGGGCGCTTGATGGAGAGCAGTTCTTC,CASSAGLAGALDGEQFF
TRBV19,NA,once,TRBJ1-3,TGTGCCAGTAGTATAGATACAGCTTCCGGAAACACCATATATTTT,CASSIDTASGNTIYF